This record covers a single TCR beta chain. Between the trimmed V and J ends, which lost 0 bases and 7 bases, there was a span of 18 bases. In germline, CDR1 is SEHNR, CDR2 FQNEAQ (reference sequence). This CDR3 is built from 17 residues. This specimen comes from a study of blood T cell repertoires in COVID-19. On the study more broadly: Sample material is recorded as cDNA or gDNA derived from T cells, B-cell-depleted T cells, or PBMCs.

Authors' processing steps: Researchers report that nucleated cell counts were estimated from reference gene primer amplification. Generated by immunoSEQ multiplex PCR, the TCRdb table keeps only in-frame clones and is missing some. That table furnishes V, J and clone size, whereas the DNA furnished D and trimming. The table lists over 75,000 clones, 90% of them singletons, with 1.5% in the top ten. The sequenced material came from peripheral blood. The V and J genes are TRBV7-9 and TRBJ1-4; D not resolved. The clonotype originates from a human donor with active COVID-19. The donor label of this sample is uncertain. The chain's CDR3 is CASSLALQGWRSEKLFF. CDR3 DNA: TGTGCCAGCAGCTTAGCCTTACAAGGTTGGAGGAGTGAAAAACTGTTTTTT. Supplemented by reference TRBV7-9 and TRBJ1-4, the full variable domain reads DTGVSQNPRHKITKRGQNVTFRCDPISEHNRLYWYRQTLGQGPEFLTYFQNEAQLEKSRLLSDRFSAERPKGSFSTLEIQRTEQGDSAMYLCASSLALQGWRSEKLFFGSGTQLSVL.